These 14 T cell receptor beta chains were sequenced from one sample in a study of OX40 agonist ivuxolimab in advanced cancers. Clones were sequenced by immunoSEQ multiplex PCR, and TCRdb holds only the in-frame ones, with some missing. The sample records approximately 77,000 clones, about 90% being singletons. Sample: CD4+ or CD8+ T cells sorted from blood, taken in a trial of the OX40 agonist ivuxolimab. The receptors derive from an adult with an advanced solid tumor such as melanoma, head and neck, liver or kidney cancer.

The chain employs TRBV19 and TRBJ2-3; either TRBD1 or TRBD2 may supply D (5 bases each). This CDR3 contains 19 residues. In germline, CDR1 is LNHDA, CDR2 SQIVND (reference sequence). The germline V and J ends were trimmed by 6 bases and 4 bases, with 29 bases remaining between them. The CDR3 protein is CASRPKVPGRSSLADTQYF. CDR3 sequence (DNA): TGTGCCAGTAGACCAAAGGTCCCGGGACGAAGTTCTCTTGCAGATACGCAGTATTTT.

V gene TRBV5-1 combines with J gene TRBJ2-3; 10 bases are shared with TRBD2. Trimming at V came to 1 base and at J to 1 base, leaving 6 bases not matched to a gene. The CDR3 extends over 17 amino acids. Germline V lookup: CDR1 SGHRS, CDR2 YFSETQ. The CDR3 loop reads CASSLRLAGVGTDTQYF. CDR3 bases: TGCGCCAGCAGCTTGCGACTAGCGGGTGTTGGCACAGATACGCAGTATTTT.

The DNA of the CDR3 is TGTGCCTCGGGACTGGGGACAGGGGGACCCGGGGCCAACGTCCTGACTTTC. Protein sequence: CASGLGTGGPGANVLTF. The V gene is TRBV30, the J gene TRBJ2-6; 11 nucleotides align to TRBD1. This CDR3 is 17 amino acids long. V was pared by 7 bases and J by 4 bases, with 12 bases of the junction left unmatched. CDR1 and CDR2 (germline): GTSNPN, SVGIG (reference sequence).

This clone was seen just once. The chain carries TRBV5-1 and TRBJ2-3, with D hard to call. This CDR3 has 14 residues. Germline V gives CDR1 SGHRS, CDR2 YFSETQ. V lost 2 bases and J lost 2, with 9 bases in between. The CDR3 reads CASSLSTYTDTQYF. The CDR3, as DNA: TGCGCCAGCAGCTTAAGCACGTACACAGATACGCAGTATTTT.

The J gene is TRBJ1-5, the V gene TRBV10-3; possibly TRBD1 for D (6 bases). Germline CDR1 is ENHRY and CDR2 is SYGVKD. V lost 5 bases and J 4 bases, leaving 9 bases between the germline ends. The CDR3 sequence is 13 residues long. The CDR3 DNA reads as TGTGCCATCAGTCGACAGGAGAATCAGCCCCAGCATTTT. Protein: CAISRQENQPQHF.

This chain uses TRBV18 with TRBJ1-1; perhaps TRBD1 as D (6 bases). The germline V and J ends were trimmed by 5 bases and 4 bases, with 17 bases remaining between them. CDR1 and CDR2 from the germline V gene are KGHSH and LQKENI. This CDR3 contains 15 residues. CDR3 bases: TGTGCCAGCTCATCTACAGGGACGGGGTTCACTGAAGCTTTCTTT. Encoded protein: CASSSTGTGFTEAFF.

The CDR3: CASSQGTANYGYTF. In DNA form, the CDR3 reads TGTGCCAGCAGCCAAGGGACGGCAAACTATGGCTACACCTTC. This sequence joins TRBV7-2 and TRBJ1-2; D is possibly TRBD1 (5 bases). The CDR3 extends over 14 amino acids. Trimming took 5 bases from V and 2 from J, leaving 12 bases between them. Germline V gene data show CDR1 as SGHTA and CDR2 as FQGNSA. The variable domain in full, completed from reference TRBV7-2 and TRBJ1-2, reads GAGVSQSPSNKVTEKGKDVELRCDPISGHTALYWYRQSLGQGLEFLIYFQGNSAPDKSGLPSDRFSAERTGGSVSTLTIQRTQQEDSAVYLCASSQGTANYGYTFGSGTRLTVV.

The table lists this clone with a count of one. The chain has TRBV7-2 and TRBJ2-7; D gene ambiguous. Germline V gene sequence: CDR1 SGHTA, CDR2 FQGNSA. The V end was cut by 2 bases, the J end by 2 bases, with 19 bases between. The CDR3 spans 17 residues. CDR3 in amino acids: CASSLSSVGSSAYEQYF. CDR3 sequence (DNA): TGTGCCAGCAGCTTATCTTCCGTAGGGTCGTCCGCCTACGAGCAGTACTTC.

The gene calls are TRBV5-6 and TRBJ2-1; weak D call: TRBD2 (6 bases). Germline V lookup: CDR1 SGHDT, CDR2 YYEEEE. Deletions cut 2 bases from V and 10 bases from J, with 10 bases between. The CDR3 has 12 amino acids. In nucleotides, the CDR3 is TGTGCCAGCAGCTTAACCGGGAGAGAGCAGTTCTTC. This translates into CASSLTGREQFF.

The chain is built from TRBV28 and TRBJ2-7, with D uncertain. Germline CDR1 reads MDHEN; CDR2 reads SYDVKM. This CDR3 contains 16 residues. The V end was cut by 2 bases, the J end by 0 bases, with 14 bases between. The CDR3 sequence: CASSLVGRQSSYEQYF. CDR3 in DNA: TGTGCCAGCAGTTTAGTCGGCAGGCAAAGCTCCTACGAGCAGTACTTC.

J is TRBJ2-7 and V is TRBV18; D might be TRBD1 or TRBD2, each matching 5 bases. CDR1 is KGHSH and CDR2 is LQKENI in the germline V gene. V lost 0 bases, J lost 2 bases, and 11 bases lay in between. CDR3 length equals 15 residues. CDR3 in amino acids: CASSPPGVIPYEQYF. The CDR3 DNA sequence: TGTGCCAGCTCACCACCGGGGGTTATTCCCTACGAGCAGTACTTC.

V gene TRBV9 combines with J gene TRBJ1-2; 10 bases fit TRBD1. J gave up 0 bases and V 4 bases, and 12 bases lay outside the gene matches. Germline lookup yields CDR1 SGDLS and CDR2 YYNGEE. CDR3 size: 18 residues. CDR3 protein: CASSSLGPGQGANYGYTF. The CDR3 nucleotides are TGTGCCAGCAGCTCCTTAGGCCCAGGACAGGGGGCTAACTATGGCTACACCTTC.

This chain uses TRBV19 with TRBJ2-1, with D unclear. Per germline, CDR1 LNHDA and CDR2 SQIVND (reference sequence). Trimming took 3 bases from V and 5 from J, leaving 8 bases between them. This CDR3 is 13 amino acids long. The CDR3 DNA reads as TGTGCCAGTAGTATGAACAGAAACAATGAGCAGTTCTTC. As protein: CASSMNRNNEQFF.

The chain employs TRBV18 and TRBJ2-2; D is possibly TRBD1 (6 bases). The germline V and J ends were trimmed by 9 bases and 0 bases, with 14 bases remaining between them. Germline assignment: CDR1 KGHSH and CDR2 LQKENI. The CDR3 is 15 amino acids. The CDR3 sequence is CASNPQGSNTGELFF. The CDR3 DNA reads TGTGCCAGTAACCCCCAGGGGTCGAACACCGGGGAGCTGTTTTTT.